The 21 T cell receptor beta chains listed next were all sequenced from one sample in a study of graft-versus-host responses after intestinal transplantation. TCRdb keeps only in-frame clones here, not all; method: immunoSEQ multiplex PCR. The data show tens of thousands of clones, around 91% seen once. The sample was PBMCs, taken almost 120 days after intestinal transplantation. These receptors were taken from a human patient who received an intestinal transplant, so some T cells may come from the graft donor.

This sequence joins TRBV4-1 and TRBJ2-5; D remains ambiguous. Gene TRBJ2-7 matches the end of the DNA better, so the J call may be wrong. From germline, CDR1 is MGHRA and CDR2 YSYEKL. The CDR3 consists of 15 residues. DNA of the CDR3: TGCGCCAGCAGCCTCCTCCCCTCGGCTTCCTACGAGCAGTACTTC. It yields the protein CASSLLPSASYEQYF.

V and J are TRBV16 and TRBJ2-7, with 7 nucleotides matching TRBD1. Germline V CDR1 and CDR2: KGHSY, FQNENV. The trim removed 4 bases at V and 2 bases at J, leaving 5 bases unmatched. This CDR3 region has 14 residues. The CDR3 loop reads CASSRQGNPYEQYF. The CDR3 DNA follows: TGTGCCAGCAGCCGACAGGGCAATCCCTACGAGCAGTACTTC.

The chain combines TRBV27 with TRBJ2-1; maybe TRBD2 (6 bases). V gave up 3 bases and J gave up 4 bases, with 13 bases separating them. Looked up from germline, CDR1 is MNHEY and CDR2 is SMNVEV (reference sequence). The CDR3 spans 15 residues. The CDR3 DNA reads as TGTGCCAGCAGTTTTTTAGCGGACCTTTACAATGAGCAGTTCTTC. Translating it yields CASSFLADLYNEQFF.

The chain combines TRBV28 with TRBJ1-5; perhaps TRBD1 as D (6 bases). The V end was cut by 7 bases, the J end by 6 bases, with 16 bases between. Germline lookup yields CDR1 MDHEN and CDR2 SYDVKM. This CDR3 comprises 14 residues. The CDR3 DNA reads as TGTGCCAGCACTCCCGGGGGGGCCACTCAGCCCCAGCATTTT. Residues: CASTPGGATQPQHF.

The chain employs TRBV27 and TRBJ2-3; 12 bases line up with TRBD2. This CDR3 region has 16 residues. The junction had 8 bases not matched to a gene; V was cut back by 5 bases and J by 5 bases. The germline V gene encodes CDR1 MNHEY and CDR2 SMNVEV (reference sequence). CDR3: CASSPLAGGQVDTQYF. CDR3 in DNA: TGTGCCAGCAGTCCGCTAGCGGGGGGGCAGGTAGATACGCAGTATTTT.

This chain joins TRBV18 and TRBJ1-2; 8 bases are a match to TRBD1. This CDR3 has 16 residues. V lost 3 bases, J lost 2 bases, and 8 bases stayed unmatched. CDR1 and CDR2 (germline): KGHSH, LQKENI. CDR3 DNA sequence: TGTGCCAGCTCACCCTTTAGGCAGGGGGCCAACTATGGCTACACCTTC. Its protein is CASSPFRQGANYGYTF.

V gene TRBV5-1 combines with J gene TRBJ1-4; weak D call: TRBD1 (5 bases). This CDR3 spans 14 amino acids. Germline-derived CDR1 and CDR2 are SGHRS and YFSETQ. V was trimmed by 5 bases and J by 6 bases, leaving 14 bases between them. In nucleotides, the CDR3 is TGCGCCAGCAGGGGGACCCCCAGGGATGAAAAACTGTTTTTT. Protein: CASRGTPRDEKLFF.

V and J are TRBV19 and TRBJ1-1, with D maybe TRBD1 (5 bases). The germline V gene encodes CDR1 LNHDA and CDR2 SQIVND (reference sequence). This CDR3 is built from 14 residues. Trimming took off 2 bases at V and 6 bases at J, with 13 bases between the two ends. The CDR3 nucleotides are TGTGCCAGTAGTATAAACGGGGGAGGGGCTGAAGCTTTCTTT. This gives the protein CASSINGGGAEAFF. The full variable domain, rest sourced from reference TRBV19 and TRBJ1-1, is DGGITQSPKYLFRKEGQNVTLSCEQNLNHDAMYWYRQDPGQGLRLIYYSQIVNDFQKGDIAEGYSVSREKKESFPLTVTSAQKNPTAFYLCASSINGGGAEAFFGQGTRLTVV.

V is TRBV5-1 and J is TRBJ2-3; 7 nucleotides align to TRBD2. V shed 2 bases, J shed 4 bases, and the junction held 10 bases outside the gene matches. CDR1 and CDR2 (germline): SGHRS, YFSETQ. The CDR3 covers 16 residues. This chain's CDR3 is CASSLATGGAADTQYF. In nucleotides, the CDR3 is TGCGCCAGCAGCTTAGCAACGGGAGGCGCCGCAGATACGCAGTATTTT.

This chain joins TRBV2 and TRBJ1-5; D not certain. From germline, CDR1 is SNHLY and CDR2 FYNNEI. V lost 7 bases to trimming and J lost 3 bases, with 10 bases between them. This CDR3 is 13 amino acids long. The chain's CDR3 is CASTGVDNQPQHF. DNA of the CDR3: TGTGCCAGCACCGGGGTAGACAATCAGCCCCAGCATTTT.

This clone has a single count. This chain joins TRBV28 and TRBJ2-7; TRBD2 matches at 12 bases. Germline-derived CDR1 and CDR2 are MDHEN and SYDVKM. The CDR3 length is 15 residues. Germline trimming cut 3 bases from V and 6 bases from J; bases unmatched to any gene: 6. This CDR3 is CASSFWLAGGPEQYF. In DNA, the CDR3 is TGTGCCAGCAGTTTTTGGCTAGCGGGAGGGCCCGAGCAGTACTTC.

The chain recombines TRBV11-2 with TRBJ2-1; 7 bases align to TRBD2. V lost 5 bases to trimming and J lost 3 bases; unmatched junction nucleotides: 7. This CDR3 contains 15 residues. Germline loops: CDR1 SGHAT, CDR2 FQNNGV. Here the CDR3 DNA reads TGTGCCAGCAGCCCACCCGGGAGGCTCTACAATGAGCAGTTCTTC. This translates into CASSPPGRLYNEQFF. The whole variable domain, remainder taken from reference TRBV11-2 and TRBJ2-1, is EAGVAQSPRYKIIEKRQSVAFWCNPISGHATLYWYQQILGQGPKLLIQFQNNGVVDDSQLPKDRFSAERLKGVDSTLKIQPAKLEDSAVYLCASSPPGRLYNEQFFGPGTRLTVL.

This chain connects TRBV7-8 to TRBJ2-7; D ambiguous. The CDR3 length is 14 residues. Trimming pared 2 bases from V and 3 bases from J, leaving 11 bases between. Germline CDR1 and CDR2: SGHVS and FQNEAQ. The CDR3 loop is CASSLTQGNYEQYF. CDR3 DNA sequence: TGTGCCAGCAGCTTAACTCAAGGGAACTACGAGCAGTACTTC.

V and J are TRBV2 and TRBJ2-7, with 9 bases that match TRBD2. Germline V gives CDR1 SNHLY, CDR2 FYNNEI. Trimming cost V 8 bases and J 7 bases; bases outside gene matches: 12. The CDR3 length is 14 residues. The DNA of the CDR3 is TGTGCCAGCGGGGACGGCGGGGGGGGCGGGGAGCAGTACTTC. Protein sequence: CASGDGGGGGEQYF.

This clone was seen a single time. This chain joins TRBV6-5 and TRBJ1-3, with 7 bases fitting TRBD1. Trimming took 6 bases from V and 9 from J; bases not matched to a gene: 11. Germline CDR1 reads MNHEY; CDR2 reads SVGAGI. The CDR3 loop spans 14 amino acids. CDR3 protein: CASSQTGPPTTIYF. CDR3 bases: TGTGCCAGCAGCCAGACAGGGCCCCCTACCACCATATATTTT.

The chain joins TRBV19 to TRBJ2-7; a weak D match, TRBD1 (6 bases). CDR3 size: 15 residues. Trimming pared 4 bases from V and 3 bases from J, leaving 16 bases between. The V gene's germline CDR1 is LNHDA and CDR2 SQIVND (reference sequence). The CDR3 region has the DNA TGTGCCAGTAGTACCTCCACAGGGTACAGCTACGAGCAGTACTTC. Translated, it gives CASSTSTGYSYEQYF.

This clone was seen just once. J is TRBJ2-7 and V is TRBV4-1; unclear D gene. Germline CDR1 is MGHRA and CDR2 is YSYEKL. The CDR3 contains 14 residues. Trimming left V 0 bases short and J 2 bases short, with 8 bases between. The CDR3 sequence is CASSQDITAYEQYF. CDR3 coding DNA: TGCGCCAGCAGCCAAGATATTACAGCCTACGAGCAGTACTTC.

This clone was recorded once. The genes are TRBV19 and TRBJ2-2; possible D gene TRBD1, 5 bases. V was pared by 2 bases and J by 1 base, with 11 bases between. Germline CDR1 LNHDA, CDR2 SQIVND (reference sequence). The CDR3 totals 16 residues. This CDR3 is CASSIRGRVNTGELFF. The CDR3 DNA reads TGTGCCAGTAGTATAAGGGGCAGGGTGAACACCGGGGAGCTGTTTTTT.

The chain recombines TRBV6-4 with TRBJ1-1; TRBD1 aligns across 8 bases. Germline-derived CDR1 and CDR2 are MRHNA and SNTAGT. V shed 2 bases and J 10 bases; nucleotides not matched to a gene: 6. The length of the CDR3 is 13 residues. For the CDR3, the DNA is TGTGCCAGCAGTGACGCCAGGACAGGGATAGCTTTCTTT. Amino acids: CASSDARTGIAFF.

The chain combines TRBV27 with TRBJ1-4, with 7 bases fitting TRBD1. V lost 5 bases, J lost 8 bases, and 5 bases stayed unmatched. This CDR3 comprises 13 residues. CDR1 is MNHEY and CDR2 is SMNVEV in the germline V gene (reference sequence). The CDR3 coding sequence is TGTGCCAGCAGTGCGTGGACAGGAGAAAAACTGTTTTTT. Amino acids: CASSAWTGEKLFF.

V usage is TRBV19 and J usage is TRBJ1-6, with D perhaps matching TRBD1 (5 bases). CDR1 and CDR2 from the germline V gene are LNHDA and SQIVND (reference sequence). Trimming removed 6 bases at V and 7 bases at J, with 16 bases between. The CDR3 has 15 residues. CDR3 in DNA: TGTGCCAGTAGCCGACAGTACTCGAGCAATTCACCCCTCCACTTT. This encodes CASSRQYSSNSPLHF.